This T cell receptor (beta chain) emerged from a study of blood T cell repertoires in COVID-19. The overall study: Researchers got acute and convalescent COVID-19 samples from the United States, Italy and Spain.

How the authors handled the data: Amplifying reference gene primers gave estimates of nucleated cell counts. Generated by immunoSEQ multiplex PCR, the TCRdb table keeps only in-frame clones and is missing some. V and J calls and clone size follow that table, whereas D and trimming were derived from the DNA. Among 270,000 or so clones listed, around 90% were seen once. The V end lost 8 bases, the J end lost 0 bases, and 8 bases lay between the germline ends. CDR1 and CDR2 from the germline V gene are MNHEY and SMNVEV (reference sequence). The CDR3 is 13 residues long. This clonotype was obtained from a woman in her 30s with acute COVID-19. The chain has TRBV27 and TRBJ1-5; D is unresolved. The sequencing input was PBMCs or T cells enriched from blood (not recorded which). DNA of the CDR3: TGTGCCAGCCGGGGTACTAGCAATCAGCCCCAGCATTTT. Its translation is CASRGTSNQPQHF.